The 2 T cell receptor beta chains below come from one sample, sequenced in a study of glioma-infiltrating T cells. Using RNA template, CDR3s of TCR alpha and beta were amplified with iRepertoire arm-PCR. TCRdb ran MiXCR on the multiplex PCR reads and lists one entry per CDR3 protein. Among some 160,000 distinct CDR3 sequences listed, 43% were seen once. Sequencing input: glioma tissue, nonneoplastic brain tissue, or PBMCs (not recorded which). The receptors were gathered from a human donor with low-grade glioma or glioblastoma, undergoing nonglioma brain surgery, or in good health (not recorded which).

The table lists this clonotype with a few counts. The chain links TRBV28 to TRBJ2-3, with D perhaps TRBD2 (8 bases). The CDR3 covers 18 residues. Germline CDR1 MDHEN, CDR2 SYDVKM. V shed 3 bases and J shed 6 bases, with 25 bases lying between them. CDR3 sequence: CASSLAPTMREDRDTQYF. The CDR3 bases are TGTGCCAGCAGTTTGGCCCCAACTATGCGGGAGGACAGGGATACGCAGTATTTT.

This rearrangement joins TRBV19 to TRBJ2-1; 7 bases map to TRBD1. V trimming: 5 bases; J trimming: 1 base; junction bases outside the gene matches: 8. This CDR3 comprises 16 residues. Germline V gene lookup returns CDR1 LNHDA and CDR2 SQIVND (reference sequence). The CDR3: CASSFQGELSYNEQFF. CDR3 in DNA: TGTGCCAGTAGTTTTCAGGGGGAGCTATCCTACAATGAGCAGTTCTTC.